The source of this T cell receptor beta chain is a study of blood T cell repertoires in COVID-19. Study-level information: Samples of COVID-19 (acute and convalescent) were obtained from the United States, Italy and Spain. T cells, B-cell-depleted T cells, or PBMCs supplied cDNA or gDNA.

In the authors' workflow: Reference gene primer amplification gave nucleated cell count estimates. Only in-frame clones appear in the TCRdb table, and some are missing; sequencing was by immunoSEQ multiplex PCR. V, J and clone size are those of that table, while D and trimming were read from the DNA. The sample lists some 230,000 clones, 86% occurring once. The CDR3 extends over 15 amino acids. The germline gives CDR1 SNHLY, CDR2 FYNNEI. V dropped 6 bases and J dropped 4; count of bases not matched to a gene: 7. This TCR derives from a man between 25 and 39 years old who had recovered from COVID-19. Sequencing was carried out using peripheral blood. The chain is built from TRBV2 and TRBJ2-1, with TRBD1 matching 9 bases. The CDR3 nucleotides read TGTGCCAGCAGAACCGGGACAGGGCCTTACAATGAGCAGTTCTTC. Amino acids: CASRTGTGPYNEQFF.